This T cell receptor (beta chain) emerged from a study of blood T cell repertoires in COVID-19. The method was immunoSEQ multiplex PCR; TCRdb's version includes in-frame clones alone and lacks a portion of them. The sample holds 90,000 to 150,000 clones, around 89% seen once. Germline-derived CDR1 and CDR2 are LGHNA and YNFKEQ. J was trimmed by 4 bases and V by 4 bases; bases with no gene match: 3. This CDR3 comprises 15 residues. The chain combines TRBV4-2 with TRBJ2-1; 11 bases map to TRBD2. The clonotype was recovered from a human donor with acute or convalescent COVID-19. The donor label of this sample is uncertain. Sequencing was done on a sample of peripheral blood. The CDR3 DNA follows: TGTGCCAGCAGCCGAGGGACTAGCGGTTACAATGAGCAGTTCTTC. Its protein is CASSRGTSGYNEQFF.